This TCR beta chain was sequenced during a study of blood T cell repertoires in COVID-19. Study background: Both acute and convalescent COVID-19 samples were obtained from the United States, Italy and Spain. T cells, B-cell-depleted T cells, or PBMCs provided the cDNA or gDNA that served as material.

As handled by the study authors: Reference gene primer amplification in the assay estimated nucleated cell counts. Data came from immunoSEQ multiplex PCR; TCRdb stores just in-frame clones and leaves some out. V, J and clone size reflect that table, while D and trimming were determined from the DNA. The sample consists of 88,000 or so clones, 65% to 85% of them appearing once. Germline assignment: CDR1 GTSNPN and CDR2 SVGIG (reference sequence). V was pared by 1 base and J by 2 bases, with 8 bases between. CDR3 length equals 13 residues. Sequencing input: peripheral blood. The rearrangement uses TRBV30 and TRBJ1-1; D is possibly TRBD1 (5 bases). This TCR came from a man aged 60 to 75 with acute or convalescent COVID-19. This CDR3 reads CAWSEDSNTEAFF. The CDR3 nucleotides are TGTGCCTGGAGTGAAGACAGTAACACTGAAGCTTTCTTT.